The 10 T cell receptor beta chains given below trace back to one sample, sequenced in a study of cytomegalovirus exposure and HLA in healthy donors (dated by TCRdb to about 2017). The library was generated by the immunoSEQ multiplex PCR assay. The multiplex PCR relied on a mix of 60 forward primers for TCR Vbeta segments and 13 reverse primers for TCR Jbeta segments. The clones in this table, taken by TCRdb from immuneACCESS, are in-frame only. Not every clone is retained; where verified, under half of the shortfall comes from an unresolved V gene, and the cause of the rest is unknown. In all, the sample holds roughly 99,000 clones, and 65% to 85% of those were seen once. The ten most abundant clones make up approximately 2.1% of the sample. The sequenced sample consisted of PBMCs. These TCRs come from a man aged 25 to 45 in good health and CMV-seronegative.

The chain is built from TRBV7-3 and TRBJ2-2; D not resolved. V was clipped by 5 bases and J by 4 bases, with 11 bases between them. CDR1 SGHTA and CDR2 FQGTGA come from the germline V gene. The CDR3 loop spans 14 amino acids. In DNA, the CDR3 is TGTGCCAGCAGCCCGAACTCGGGCACCGGGGAGCTGTTTTTT. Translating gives CASSPNSGTGELFF.

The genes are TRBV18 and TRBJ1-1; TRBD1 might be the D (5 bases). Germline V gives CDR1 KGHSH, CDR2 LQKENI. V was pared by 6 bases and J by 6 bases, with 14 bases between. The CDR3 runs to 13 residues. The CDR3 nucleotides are TGTGCCAGCTCCTGGGGGGGGACGCCTGAAGCTTTCTTT. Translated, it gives CASSWGGTPEAFF.

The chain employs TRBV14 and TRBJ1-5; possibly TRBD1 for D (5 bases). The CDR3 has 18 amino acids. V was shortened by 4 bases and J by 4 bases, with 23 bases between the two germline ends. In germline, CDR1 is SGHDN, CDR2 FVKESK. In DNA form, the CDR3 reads TGTGCCAGCAGCCGAGGAAGTAGCGGGTTGGGGGAAAATCAGCCCCAGCATTTT. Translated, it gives CASSRGSSGLGENQPQHF.

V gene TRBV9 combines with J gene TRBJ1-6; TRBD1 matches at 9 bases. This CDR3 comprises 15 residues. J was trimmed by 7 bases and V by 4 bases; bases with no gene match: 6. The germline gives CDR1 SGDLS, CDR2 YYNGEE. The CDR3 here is CASSSTGGRNSPLHF. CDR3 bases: TGTGCCAGCAGCAGTACAGGGGGCAGGAATTCACCCCTCCACTTT.

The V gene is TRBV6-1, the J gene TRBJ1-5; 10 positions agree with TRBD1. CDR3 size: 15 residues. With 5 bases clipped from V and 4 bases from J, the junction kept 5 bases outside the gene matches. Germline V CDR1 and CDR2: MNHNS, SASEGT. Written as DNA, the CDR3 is TGTGCCAGCAGTAGACAGGGGGCTCGGAATCAGCCCCAGCATTTT. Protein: CASSRQGARNQPQHF.

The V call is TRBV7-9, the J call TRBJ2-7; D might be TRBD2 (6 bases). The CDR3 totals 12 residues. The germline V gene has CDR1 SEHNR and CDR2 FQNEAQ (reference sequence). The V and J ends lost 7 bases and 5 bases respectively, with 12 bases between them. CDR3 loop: CASTTGENEQYF. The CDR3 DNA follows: TGTGCCAGCACCACGGGAGAAAACGAGCAGTACTTC. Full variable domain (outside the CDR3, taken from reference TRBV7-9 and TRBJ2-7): DTGVSQNPRHKITKRGQNVTFRCDPISEHNRLYWYRQTLGQGPEFLTYFQNEAQLEKSRLLSDRFSAERPKGSFSTLEIQRTEQGDSAMYLCASTTGENEQYFGPGTRLTVT.

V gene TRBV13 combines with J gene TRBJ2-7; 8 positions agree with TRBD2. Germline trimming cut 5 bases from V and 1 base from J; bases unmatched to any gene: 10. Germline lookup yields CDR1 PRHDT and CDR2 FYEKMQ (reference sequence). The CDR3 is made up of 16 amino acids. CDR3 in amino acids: CASSPGGEKGSYEQYF. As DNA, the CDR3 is TGTGCCAGCAGCCCCGGGGGGGAGAAGGGATCCTACGAGCAGTACTTC. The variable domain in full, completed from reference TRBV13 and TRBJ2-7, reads AAGVIQSPRHLIKEKRETATLKCYPIPRHDTVYWYQQGPGQDPQFLISFYEKMQSDKGSIPDRFSAQQFSDYHSELNMSSLELGDSALYFCASSPGGEKGSYEQYFGPGTRLTVT.

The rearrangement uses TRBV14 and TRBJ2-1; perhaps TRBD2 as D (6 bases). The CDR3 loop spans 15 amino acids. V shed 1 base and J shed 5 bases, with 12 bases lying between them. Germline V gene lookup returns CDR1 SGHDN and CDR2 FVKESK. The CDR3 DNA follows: TGTGCCAGCAGCCAAGTGAGCGGGTTAGACAATGAGCAGTTCTTC. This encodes CASSQVSGLDNEQFF.

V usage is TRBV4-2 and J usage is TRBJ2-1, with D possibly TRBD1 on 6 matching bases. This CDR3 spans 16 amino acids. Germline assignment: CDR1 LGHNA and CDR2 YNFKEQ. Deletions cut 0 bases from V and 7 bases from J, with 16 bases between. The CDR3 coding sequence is TGTGCCAGCAGCCAAGATCTGAGTACAGGGCGAAATGAGCAGTTCTTC. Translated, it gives CASSQDLSTGRNEQFF.

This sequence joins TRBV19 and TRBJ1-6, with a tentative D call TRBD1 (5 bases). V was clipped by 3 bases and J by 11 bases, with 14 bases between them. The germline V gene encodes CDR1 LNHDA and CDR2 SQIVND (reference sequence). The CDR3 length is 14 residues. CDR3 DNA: TGTGCCAGTAGTATCACCAGGGTTGCGGCACCCCTCCACTTT. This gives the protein CASSITRVAAPLHF.